The clone carrying this TCR beta chain was seen ten or more times. Its antigen is not known. Library construction for TCR beta used iRepertoire HTBI primers and Arm-PCR of CDR3 regions. In the study's own analysis: Taken together, the samples had 62 TRBV and more than 12 TRBJ segments identified. One entry per CDR3 protein, called by TCRdb with MiXCR from the multiplex PCR reads. The V and J calls and clone size are TCRdb's, not the authors'. The profile shows over 250,000 distinct CDR3 sequences, roughly 21% of them singletons. V was shortened by 6 bases and J by 3 bases, with 8 bases between the two germline ends. The CDR3 sequence is 13 residues long. Germline-derived CDR1 and CDR2 are MDHEN and SYDVKM. The data derive from a study of regulatory T cells in long-lasting Graves disease. Overall study results and limits: Persistent cases of Graves' showed reduced TCR diversity relative to newly diagnosed patients.

Specified time point: persistent/refractory GD, antithyroid drugs over 5 years with positive TRAb. Generation of the TCR library employed RNA extracted from PBMCs. Graves' disease diagnoses used American Thyroid Association guidelines. Specimen: peripheral blood mononuclear cells (PBMCs), collected when the disease was refractory, from a patient treated with antithyroid drugs. The V call is TRBV28, the J call TRBJ1-4; possibly TRBD1 for D (5 bases). The source is a female donor with Graves disease. Here the CDR3 DNA reads TGTGCCAGCAGAGCGACAGCTAATGAAAAACTGTTTTTT. It translates to CASRATANEKLFF.